The next 9 T cell receptor beta chains were all read from a single sample in a study of control samples from healthy donors and cancer patients. Sequencing used immunoSEQ multiplex PCR; TCRdb keeps in-frame clones, though not all of them. The table records 120,000 or so clones, about 92% of them present only once. Sequencing input: PBMCs. The receptors originated from a man older than 75 with head and neck cancer.

The chain is built from TRBV5-5 and TRBJ2-1; 9 bases are shared with TRBD2. J was trimmed by 10 bases and V by 1 base; bases with no gene match: 6. This CDR3 has 14 residues. Germline V gene sequence: CDR1 SGHKS, CDR2 YYEKEE (reference sequence). The CDR3 protein is CASSLLGTSWEQFF. CDR3 sequence (DNA): TGTGCCAGCAGCTTGCTAGGGACTAGCTGGGAGCAGTTCTTC.

The CDR3 loop is CASSLMPTGVSGNTIYF. CDR3 nucleotide sequence: TGTGCCAGCAGCTTAATGCCGACAGGGGTATCTGGAAACACCATATATTTT. This chain uses TRBV7-2 with TRBJ1-3; 8 bases fit TRBD1. The CDR3 consists of 17 residues. Germline-derived CDR1 and CDR2 are SGHTA and FQGNSA. Unmatched junction bases numbered 7, after V lost 2 bases and J lost 1 base. Full variable domain (remainder filled in from reference TRBV7-2 and TRBJ1-3): GAGVSQSPSNKVTEKGKDVELRCDPISGHTALYWYRQSLGQGLEFLIYFQGNSAPDKSGLPSDRFSAERTGGSVSTLTIQRTQQEDSAVYLCASSLMPTGVSGNTIYFGEGSWLTVV.

V gene TRBV14 combines with J gene TRBJ2-7, with unresolved D. The CDR3 length is 12 residues. Between the trimmed V and J ends, which lost 0 bases and 6 bases, there was a span of 6 bases. Looked up from germline, CDR1 is SGHDN and CDR2 is FVKESK. The CDR3 DNA reads TGTGCCAGCAGCCAAGATCTGGGCGAGCAGTACTTC. Amino acid sequence: CASSQDLGEQYF.

The chain carries TRBV14 and TRBJ2-5, with D possibly TRBD2 on 5 matching bases. V was clipped by 1 base and J by 4 bases, with 13 bases between them. There are 15 residues in the CDR3. Per the germline V gene, CDR1 is SGHDN and CDR2 is FVKESK. The CDR3 spells CASSQGRNAGETQYF. The CDR3 nucleotides read TGTGCCAGCAGCCAAGGGCGGAATGCGGGAGAGACCCAGTACTTC.

V usage is TRBV7-6 and J usage is TRBJ2-7; 7 positions agree with TRBD1. V gave up 1 base and J gave up 2 bases; unmatched junction bases: 17. Germline CDR1 SGHVS, CDR2 FNYEAQ. This CDR3 comprises 19 residues. This chain's CDR3 is CASSLEGWVGDRPTYEQYF. In DNA, the CDR3 is TGTGCCAGCAGCTTAGAGGGGTGGGTTGGGGACAGACCTACCTACGAGCAGTACTTC.

The chain joins TRBV10-3 to TRBJ1-5; no reliable D call. Trimming stripped 10 bases from V and 1 base from J, with 11 bases between. This CDR3 is 13 amino acids long. Germline values: CDR1 ENHRY, CDR2 SYGVKD. The CDR3 protein is CATTRESNQPQHF. CDR3 bases: TGTGCCACGACGCGAGAAAGCAATCAGCCCCAGCATTTT.

This chain links TRBV11-2 with TRBJ2-5; perhaps TRBD2 as D (5 bases). The CDR3 runs to 12 residues. Trimming removed 5 bases from V and 5 bases from J, with 9 bases in between. CDR1 and CDR2 (germline): SGHAT, FQNNGV. Here the CDR3 reads CASSRGGETQYF. In DNA, the CDR3 is TGTGCCAGCAGCCGGGGTGGGGAGACCCAGTACTTC. The variable domain in full, completed from reference TRBV11-2 and TRBJ2-5, reads EAGVAQSPRYKIIEKRQSVAFWCNPISGHATLYWYQQILGQGPKLLIQFQNNGVVDDSQLPKDRFSAERLKGVDSTLKIQPAKLEDSAVYLCASSRGGETQYFGPGTRLLVL.

The chain is built from TRBV7-6 and TRBJ2-3; no clear D gene. Germline loops: CDR1 SGHVS, CDR2 FNYEAQ. The CDR3 totals 16 residues. The V end was cut by 1 base, the J end by 2 bases, with 13 bases between. The CDR3 DNA sequence: TGTGCCAGCAGCTTAGAACTATGGACCGACACAGATACGCAGTATTTT. Encoded protein: CASSLELWTDTDTQYF.

The chain employs TRBV7-9 and TRBJ2-3, with D possibly being TRBD1 (9 bases). CDR3 size: 19 residues. Germline lookup yields CDR1 SEHNR and CDR2 FQNEAQ (reference sequence). Trimming removed 5 bases at V and 1 base at J, with 25 bases between. The CDR3 protein is CASSTRQGGLAGRTDTQYF. The CDR3 DNA reads TGTGCCAGCAGCACGAGACAGGGGGGGTTAGCGGGGCGCACAGATACGCAGTATTTT.